This TCR beta chain is drawn from a study of blood T cell repertoires in COVID-19. In the original workflow: How many nucleated cells were present was estimated from reference gene primer amplification. Assay used: immunoSEQ multiplex PCR; TCRdb lists only in-frame clones, some missing. Clone size and the V and J calls come from that table; the DNA yielded D and trimming. The sample carries approximately 350,000 clones, about 93% recorded once. CDR1 LNHDA and CDR2 SQIVND come from the germline V gene (reference sequence). Trimming cost V 4 bases and J 4 bases; bases outside gene matches: 17. This CDR3 has 18 amino acids.

The rearrangement uses TRBV19 and TRBJ2-3; 7 nucleotides align to TRBD2. The specimen was peripheral blood. The sequence was collected from a woman aged 18-30 years who had recovered from COVID-19. The CDR3 bases are TGTGCCAGTAGTAAGTGGGCCCGGGCGGGAGTAAGCCCAGATACGCAGTATTTT. Protein: CASSKWARAGVSPDTQYF.